These 23 T cell receptor beta chains were sequenced from one sample in a study of CD8 T cells in ankylosing spondylitis. A single record per CDR3 protein comes from TCRdb applying MiXCR to the 5' RACE reads. The repertoire holds under 200,000 distinct CDR3 sequences, with over 10% as singletons. Sequencing used blood, either unsorted or a sorted T cell fraction (not recorded which). The receptor set was obtained from a female donor with ankylosing spondylitis or in good health (not recorded which).

Remarks on this clonotype: This may arise from a read error, as a much more abundant clone is one base away. V gene TRBV20-1 combines with J gene TRBJ2-1, with TRBD2 as a possible D gene (6 bases). From germline, CDR1 is DFQATT and CDR2 SNEGSKA (reference sequence). The CDR3 covers 16 residues. Trimming cost V 5 bases and J 2 bases, with 19 bases left between them. In nucleotides, the CDR3 is TGCAGTGCTGCGCGTCCGGGACTGAGACCCTACAATGAGCAGTTCTTC. Amino acid sequence: CSAARPGLRPYNEQFF.

In its sample, this clonotype was seen many times. V usage is TRBV4-3 and J usage is TRBJ2-1; the D gene is possibly TRBD2 (5 bases). The CDR3 is made up of 16 amino acids. Between the trimmed V and J ends, which lost 0 bases and 0 bases, there was a span of 9 bases. Looked up from germline, CDR1 is LGHNA and CDR2 is YSLEER. The DNA for the CDR3 is TGCGCCAGCAGCCAAGACGGGGAGAGCTCCTACAATGAGCAGTTCTTC. Translation: CASSQDGESSYNEQFF.

This clonotype was recorded a few times. The chain joins TRBV11-2 to TRBJ2-1; 8 nucleotides line up with TRBD1. CDR3 length equals 14 residues. Looked up from germline, CDR1 is SGHAT and CDR2 is FQNNGV. Trimming took 4 bases from V and 7 from J; bases not matched to a gene: 6. The CDR3 protein is CASSSYRGVNEQFF. CDR3 nucleotides: TGTGCCAGCAGCTCATACAGGGGGGTGAATGAGCAGTTCTTC.

The genes are TRBV12-5 and TRBJ2-7; D remains unclear. The CDR3 has 16 amino acids. Per germline, CDR1 LGHNT and CDR2 FRNRAP. V lost 6 bases and J 4 bases, leaving 22 bases between the germline ends. This chain's CDR3 is CASGPGNGRTGYEQYF. CDR3 in DNA: TGTGCTAGTGGCCCCGGCAATGGACGGACGGGTTACGAGCAGTACTTC. The full variable domain, in which reference TRBV12-5 and TRBJ2-7 provide the parts outside the CDR3, is DARVTQTPRHKVTEMGQEVTMRCQPILGHNTVFWYRQTMMQGLELLAYFRNRAPLDDSGMPKDRFSAEMPDATLATLKIQPSEPRDSAVYFCASGPGNGRTGYEQYFGPGTRLTVT.

Points on this clonotype: This sequence may be a read error, since a much larger clone differs from it by one base. This chain connects TRBV5-1 to TRBJ2-7; a weak D match, TRBD1 (5 bases). The CDR3 length is 15 residues. CDR1 and CDR2 from the germline V gene are SGHRS and YFSETQ. The CDR3 reads CASSLNSGSENEQSF. CDR3 sequence (DNA): TGCGCCAGCAGCTTGAATTCAGGGTCTGAGAACGAGCAGTCCTTC.

This clonotype was recorded at least ten times. J is TRBJ2-7 and V is TRBV4-3; 13 nucleotides line up with TRBD2. This CDR3 has 17 residues. The germline V gene encodes CDR1 LGHNA and CDR2 YSLEER. V shed 0 bases, J shed 6 bases, and the junction held 8 bases outside the gene matches. CDR3 loop: CASSQDTSGRAITEQYF. In DNA form, the CDR3 reads TGCGCCAGCAGCCAAGATACTAGCGGGAGGGCCATAACCGAGCAGTACTTC.

This clonotype was counted ten times or more. The chain recombines TRBV5-1 with TRBJ1-4; D call uncertain. From germline, CDR1 is SGHRS and CDR2 YFSETQ. V was pared by 1 base and J by 0 bases, with 4 bases between. The CDR3 has 14 residues. Here the CDR3 DNA reads TGCGCCAGCAGCTTGACGGCAACTAATGAAAAACTGTTTTTT. Protein product: CASSLTATNEKLFF.

There are many counts of this clonotype. CDR3 protein: CASSVGGGTGEKLFF. The CDR3 region has the DNA TGTGCCAGCAGCGTAGGTGGGGGAACAGGGGAAAAACTGTTTTTT. The chain uses TRBV9 and TRBJ1-4, with a tentative D call TRBD1 (6 bases). V was cut by 0 bases and J by 8 bases, with 14 bases left in between. Germline V lookup: CDR1 SGDLS, CDR2 YYNGEE. The CDR3 runs 15 residues.

V usage is TRBV18 and J usage is TRBJ2-1; the D gene is possibly TRBD2 (5 bases). This CDR3 is 15 amino acids long. Between the trimmed V and J ends, which lost 2 bases and 3 bases, there was a span of 11 bases. From germline, CDR1 is KGHSH and CDR2 LQKENI. CDR3 bases: TGTGCCAGCTCACCAACCGGGGATTTCTACAATGAGCAGTTCTTC. Residues: CASSPTGDFYNEQFF.

This clonotype was recorded at least ten times. J is TRBJ2-7 and V is TRBV5-5; D unclear. The CDR3 is made up of 11 amino acids. Trimming cost V 2 bases and J 4 bases, with 4 bases left between them. The germline gives CDR1 SGHKS, CDR2 YYEKEE (reference sequence). CDR3 sequence (DNA): TGTGCCAGCAGCTTTCAATACGAGCAGTACTTC. As protein: CASSFQYEQYF.

The V and J genes are TRBV6-5 and TRBJ2-5; no firm D call. The CDR3 consists of 15 residues. The V end lost 5 bases, the J end lost 5 bases, and 18 bases lay between the germline ends. Germline CDR1 reads MNHEY; CDR2 reads SVGAGI. The CDR3 bases are TGTGCCAGCAGTACTGTCGGTGGAGTGGCGGAGACCCAGTACTTC. Protein: CASSTVGGVAETQYF.

There are a few counts of this clonotype. This chain uses TRBV6-2 or TRBV6-3 with TRBJ2-7; D unclear. The CDR3 runs 16 residues. Trimming pared 2 bases from V and 2 bases from J, leaving 16 bases between. Germline V gives CDR1 MNHEY, CDR2 SVGEGT. The CDR3 bases are TGTGCCAGCAGTTACCATATAAAGGGCAGCACCTACGAGCAGTACTTC. This gives the protein CASSYHIKGSTYEQYF.

This clonotype was recorded at least ten times. This sequence joins TRBV29-1 and TRBJ2-2, with 10 bases identical to TRBD2. The CDR3 extends over 14 amino acids. Germline loops: CDR1 SQVTM, CDR2 ANQGSEA. J gave up 7 bases and V 4 bases, and 6 bases lay outside the gene matches. The DNA for the CDR3 is TGCAGCGTTGCTAGCGGGAGCGGGCACGGGGAGCTGTTTTTT. Its translation is CSVASGSGHGELFF.

This clonotype was picked up many times. V usage is TRBV5-1 and J usage is TRBJ2-7; 8 bases fit TRBD2. The V gene end was trimmed by 5 bases and the J gene end by 2 bases; junction bases not matched to a gene: 0. This CDR3 comprises 12 residues. The germline V gene encodes CDR1 SGHRS and CDR2 YFSETQ. CDR3 region: CASRLAAYEQYF. CDR3 coding DNA: TGCGCCAGCAGACTAGCGGCCTACGAGCAGTACTTC.

This clonotype was recorded many times. This chain joins TRBV20-1 and TRBJ1-5; possible D gene TRBD1, 6 bases. Germline V gives CDR1 DFQATT, CDR2 SNEGSKA (reference sequence). V shed 2 bases and J shed 6 bases, with 14 bases lying between them. This CDR3 region has 14 residues. In DNA, the CDR3 is TGCAGTGCTAGACAACAGGGAGTTGGTCAGCCCCAGCATTTT. The encoded protein is CSARQQGVGQPQHF.

This clonotype was counted a single time. A much larger clone sits a single nucleotide away, making a read error possible. V gene TRBV5-1 combines with J gene TRBJ2-1, with 10 bases identical to TRBD2. The germline gives CDR1 SGHRS, CDR2 YFSETQ. J gave up 8 bases and V 9 bases, and 14 bases lay outside the gene matches. The CDR3 is 15 residues long. The CDR3 is CANKKGLAGDHEQFF. In DNA form, the CDR3 reads TGCGCCAACAAAAAGGGGCTAGCGGGAGATCATGAGCAGTTCTTC.

This clonotype was counted many times. The chain recombines TRBV5-1 with TRBJ1-2, with D uncertain. This CDR3 is 13 amino acids long. CDR1 is SGHRS, CDR2 YFSETQ, per germline. V was clipped by 0 bases and J by 4 bases, with 7 bases between them. The CDR3 region has the DNA TGCGCCAGCAGCTTGGCAGATGGCTATGGCTACACCTTC. This gives the protein CASSLADGYGYTF. The full variable domain, completed using reference TRBV5-1 and TRBJ1-2, is KAGVTQTPRYLIKTRGQQVTLSCSPISGHRSVSWYQQTPGQGLQFLFEYFSETQRNKGNFPGRFSGRQFSNSRSEMNVSTLELGDSALYLCASSLADGYGYTFGSGTRLTVV.

In this sample, this clonotype turned up many times. The chain is built from TRBV5-1 and TRBJ2-7; 14 nucleotides align to TRBD2. Germline V gene sequence: CDR1 SGHRS, CDR2 YFSETQ. This CDR3 contains 14 residues. Germline trimming cut 4 bases from V and 7 bases from J; bases unmatched to any gene: 4. The CDR3 sequence: CASSGTSGSYEQYF. The CDR3 DNA is TGCGCCAGCAGCGGGACTAGCGGGAGTTATGAGCAGTACTTC.

This clonotype was picked up a small number of times. This sequence joins TRBV6-6 and TRBJ1-5; D gene uncertain. Germline V CDR1 and CDR2: MNHNY, SVGAGI (reference sequence). The ends were cut back, 4 bases at V and 6 bases at J, with 10 bases in the middle. The CDR3 runs 13 residues. DNA for the CDR3: TGTGCCAGCAGTTCTATCCCCGTTCAGCCCCAGCATTTT. It encodes CASSSIPVQPQHF.

This clonotype was seen more than once but under ten times. The rearrangement links TRBV20-1 to TRBJ2-7; no firm D call. The germline V and J ends were trimmed by 1 base and 2 bases, with 9 bases remaining between them. Germline CDR1 reads DFQATT; CDR2 reads SNEGSKA (reference sequence). The CDR3 extends over 13 amino acids. DNA of the CDR3: TGCAGTGCTAGAGCCCCCTCCACCTACGAGCAGTACTTC. Protein sequence: CSARAPSTYEQYF.

This clonotype was recorded at least ten times. V usage is TRBV5-5 and J usage is TRBJ1-4; a weak D match, TRBD1 (6 bases). Germline CDR1 SGHKS, CDR2 YYEKEE (reference sequence). V was trimmed by 2 bases and J by 0 bases, leaving 11 bases between them. The CDR3 totals 16 residues. The CDR3 loop is CASSFDRSATNEKLFF. In DNA, the CDR3 is TGTGCCAGCAGCTTCGACAGGTCTGCAACTAATGAAAAACTGTTTTTT.

This clonotype was counted at least ten times. The chain has TRBV7-2 and TRBJ2-7, with 9 nucleotides matching TRBD1. Per germline, CDR1 SGHTA and CDR2 FQGNSA. The CDR3 runs 15 residues. The V gene end was trimmed by 3 bases and the J gene end by 1 base; junction bases not matched to a gene: 4. The CDR3 coding sequence is TGTGCCAGCAGCTTCGGACAGGGGCTTTCCTACGAGCAGTACTTC. Amino acid sequence: CASSFGQGLSYEQYF.

On this clonotype: A much larger clone lies a single base off, so this may be a read error. The chain recombines TRBV10-3 with TRBJ1-1, with 10 bases lining up with TRBD1. This CDR3 has 15 amino acids. Looked up from germline, CDR1 is ENHRY and CDR2 is SYGVKD. For the CDR3, the DNA is TGTGTCATCAGATCCGGGACAGGGGAAAGAACTGAAGCTTTCTTT. It yields the protein CVIRSGTGERTEAFF.